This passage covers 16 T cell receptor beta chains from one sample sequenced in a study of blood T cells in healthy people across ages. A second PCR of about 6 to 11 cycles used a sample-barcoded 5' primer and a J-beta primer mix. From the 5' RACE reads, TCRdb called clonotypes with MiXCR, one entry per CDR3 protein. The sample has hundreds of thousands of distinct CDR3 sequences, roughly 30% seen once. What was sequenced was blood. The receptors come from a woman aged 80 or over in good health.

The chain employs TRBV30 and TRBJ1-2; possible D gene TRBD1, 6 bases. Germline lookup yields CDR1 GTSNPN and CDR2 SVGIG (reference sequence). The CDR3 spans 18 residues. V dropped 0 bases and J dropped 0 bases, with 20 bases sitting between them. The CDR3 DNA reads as TGTGCCTGGAGTGTACGTGGCAGGGGTTCCCCTCCTAACTATGGCTACACCTTC. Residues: CAWSVRGRGSPPNYGYTF.

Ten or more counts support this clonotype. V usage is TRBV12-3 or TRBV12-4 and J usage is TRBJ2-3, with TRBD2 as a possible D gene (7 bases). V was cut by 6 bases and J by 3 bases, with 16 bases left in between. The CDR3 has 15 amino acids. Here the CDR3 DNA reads TGTGCCAGCAGCTCCCCGGGGGGCGGGACAGATACGCAGTATTTT. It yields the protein CASSSPGGGTDTQYF.

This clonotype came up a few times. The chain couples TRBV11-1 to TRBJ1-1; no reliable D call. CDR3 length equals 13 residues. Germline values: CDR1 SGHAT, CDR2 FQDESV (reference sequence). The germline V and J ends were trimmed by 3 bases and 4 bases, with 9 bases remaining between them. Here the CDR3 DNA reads TGTGCCAGCAGCTTCGAGGAGGCCACTGAAGCTTTCTTT. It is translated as CASSFEEATEAFF.

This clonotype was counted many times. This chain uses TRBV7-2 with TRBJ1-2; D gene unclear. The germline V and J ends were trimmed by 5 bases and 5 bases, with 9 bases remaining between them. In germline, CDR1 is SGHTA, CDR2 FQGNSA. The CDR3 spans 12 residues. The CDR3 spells CASSPWGYGYTF. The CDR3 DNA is TGTGCCAGCAGCCCATGGGGATATGGCTACACCTTC.

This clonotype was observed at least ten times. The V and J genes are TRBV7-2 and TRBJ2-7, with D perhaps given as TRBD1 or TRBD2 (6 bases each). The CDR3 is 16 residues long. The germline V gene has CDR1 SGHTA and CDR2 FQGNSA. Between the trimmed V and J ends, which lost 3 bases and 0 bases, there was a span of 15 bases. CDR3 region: CASSFSGGQSSYEQYF. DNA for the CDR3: TGTGCCAGCAGCTTTTCCGGGGGCCAGAGCTCCTACGAGCAGTACTTC.

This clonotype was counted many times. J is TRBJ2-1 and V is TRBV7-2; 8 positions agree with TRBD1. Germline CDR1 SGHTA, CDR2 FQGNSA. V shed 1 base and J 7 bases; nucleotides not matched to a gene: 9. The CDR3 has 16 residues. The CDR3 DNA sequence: TGTGCCAGCAGCTTAGACTCCAGGGGGCTTGGGAATGAGCAGTTCTTC. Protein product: CASSLDSRGLGNEQFF.

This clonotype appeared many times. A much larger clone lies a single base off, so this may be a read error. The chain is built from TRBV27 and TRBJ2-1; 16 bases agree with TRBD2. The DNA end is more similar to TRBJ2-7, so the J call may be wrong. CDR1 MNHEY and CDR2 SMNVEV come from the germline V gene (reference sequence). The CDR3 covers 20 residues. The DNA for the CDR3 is TGTGCCAGCAGTTTAAGGATTCCGGGACTAGCGGGGGGGAACTACAATGAGCAGTACTTC. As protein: CASSLRIPGLAGGNYNEQYF.

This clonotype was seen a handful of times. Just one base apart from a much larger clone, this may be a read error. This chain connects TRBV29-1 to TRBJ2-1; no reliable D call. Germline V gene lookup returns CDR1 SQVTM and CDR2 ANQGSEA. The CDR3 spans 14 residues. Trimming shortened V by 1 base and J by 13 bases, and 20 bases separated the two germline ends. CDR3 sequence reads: CSVEGYPSQETQFF. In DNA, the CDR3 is TGCAGCGTTGAAGGGTACCCTTCCCAAGAGACCCAGTTCTTC.

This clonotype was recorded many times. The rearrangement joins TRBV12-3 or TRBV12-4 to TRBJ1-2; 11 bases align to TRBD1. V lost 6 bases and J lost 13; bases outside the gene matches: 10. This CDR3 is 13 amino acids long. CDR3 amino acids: CASSLGDRGSLTF. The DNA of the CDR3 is TGTGCCAGCAGCCTTGGGGACAGGGGGTCCCTCACCTTC.

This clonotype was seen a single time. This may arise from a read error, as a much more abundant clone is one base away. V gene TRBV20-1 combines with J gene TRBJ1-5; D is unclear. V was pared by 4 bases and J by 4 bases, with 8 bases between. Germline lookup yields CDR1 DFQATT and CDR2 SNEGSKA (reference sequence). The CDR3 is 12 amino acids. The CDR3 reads CSANALNQPQHF. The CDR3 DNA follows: TGCAGTGCTAACGCCCTAAATCAGCCCCAGCATTTT.

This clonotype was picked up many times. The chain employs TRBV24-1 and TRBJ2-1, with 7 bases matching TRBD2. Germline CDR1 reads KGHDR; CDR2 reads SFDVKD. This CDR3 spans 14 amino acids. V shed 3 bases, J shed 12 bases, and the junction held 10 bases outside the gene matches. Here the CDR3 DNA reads TGTGCCACCAGTGATCCTAGCGGCGACAAAGGGCAGTTCTTC. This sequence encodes CATSDPSGDKGQFF.

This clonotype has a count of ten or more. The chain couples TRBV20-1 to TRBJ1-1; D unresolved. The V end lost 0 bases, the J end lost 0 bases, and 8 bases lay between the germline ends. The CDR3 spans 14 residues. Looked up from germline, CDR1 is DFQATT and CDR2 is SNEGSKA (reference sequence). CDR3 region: CSARDYGLNTEAFF. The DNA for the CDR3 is TGCAGTGCTAGAGATTATGGACTGAACACTGAAGCTTTCTTT.

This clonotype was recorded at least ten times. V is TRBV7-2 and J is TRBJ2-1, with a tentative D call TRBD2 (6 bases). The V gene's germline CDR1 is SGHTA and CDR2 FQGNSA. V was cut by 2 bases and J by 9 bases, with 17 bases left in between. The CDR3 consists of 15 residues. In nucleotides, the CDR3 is TGTGCCAGCAGCTTAAGAAGGGTGGAGGAGGGTGAGCAGTTCTTC. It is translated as CASSLRRVEEGEQFF.

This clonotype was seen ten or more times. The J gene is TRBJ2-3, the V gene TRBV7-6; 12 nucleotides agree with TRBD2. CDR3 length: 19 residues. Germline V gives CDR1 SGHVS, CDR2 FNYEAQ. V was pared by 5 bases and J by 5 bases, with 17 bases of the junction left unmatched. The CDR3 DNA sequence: TGTGCCAGCAGCCCCCATGTCAACCGGCTAGCGGGGGGGCGAGATACGCAGTATTTT. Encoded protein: CASSPHVNRLAGGRDTQYF.

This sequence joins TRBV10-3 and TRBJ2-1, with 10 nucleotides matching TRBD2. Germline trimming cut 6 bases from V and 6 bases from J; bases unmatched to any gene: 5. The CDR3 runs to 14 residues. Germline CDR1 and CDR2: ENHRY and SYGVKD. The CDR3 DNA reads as TGTGCCATCAGGACCGGGACTAGCGTCAATGAGCAGTTCTTC. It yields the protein CAIRTGTSVNEQFF.

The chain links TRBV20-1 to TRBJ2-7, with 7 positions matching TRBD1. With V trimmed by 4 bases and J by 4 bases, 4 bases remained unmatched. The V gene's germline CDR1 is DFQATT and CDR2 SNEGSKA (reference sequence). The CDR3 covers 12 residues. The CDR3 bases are TGCAGTGCTATAGAGACAGGGTACGAGCAGTACTTC. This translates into CSAIETGYEQYF.